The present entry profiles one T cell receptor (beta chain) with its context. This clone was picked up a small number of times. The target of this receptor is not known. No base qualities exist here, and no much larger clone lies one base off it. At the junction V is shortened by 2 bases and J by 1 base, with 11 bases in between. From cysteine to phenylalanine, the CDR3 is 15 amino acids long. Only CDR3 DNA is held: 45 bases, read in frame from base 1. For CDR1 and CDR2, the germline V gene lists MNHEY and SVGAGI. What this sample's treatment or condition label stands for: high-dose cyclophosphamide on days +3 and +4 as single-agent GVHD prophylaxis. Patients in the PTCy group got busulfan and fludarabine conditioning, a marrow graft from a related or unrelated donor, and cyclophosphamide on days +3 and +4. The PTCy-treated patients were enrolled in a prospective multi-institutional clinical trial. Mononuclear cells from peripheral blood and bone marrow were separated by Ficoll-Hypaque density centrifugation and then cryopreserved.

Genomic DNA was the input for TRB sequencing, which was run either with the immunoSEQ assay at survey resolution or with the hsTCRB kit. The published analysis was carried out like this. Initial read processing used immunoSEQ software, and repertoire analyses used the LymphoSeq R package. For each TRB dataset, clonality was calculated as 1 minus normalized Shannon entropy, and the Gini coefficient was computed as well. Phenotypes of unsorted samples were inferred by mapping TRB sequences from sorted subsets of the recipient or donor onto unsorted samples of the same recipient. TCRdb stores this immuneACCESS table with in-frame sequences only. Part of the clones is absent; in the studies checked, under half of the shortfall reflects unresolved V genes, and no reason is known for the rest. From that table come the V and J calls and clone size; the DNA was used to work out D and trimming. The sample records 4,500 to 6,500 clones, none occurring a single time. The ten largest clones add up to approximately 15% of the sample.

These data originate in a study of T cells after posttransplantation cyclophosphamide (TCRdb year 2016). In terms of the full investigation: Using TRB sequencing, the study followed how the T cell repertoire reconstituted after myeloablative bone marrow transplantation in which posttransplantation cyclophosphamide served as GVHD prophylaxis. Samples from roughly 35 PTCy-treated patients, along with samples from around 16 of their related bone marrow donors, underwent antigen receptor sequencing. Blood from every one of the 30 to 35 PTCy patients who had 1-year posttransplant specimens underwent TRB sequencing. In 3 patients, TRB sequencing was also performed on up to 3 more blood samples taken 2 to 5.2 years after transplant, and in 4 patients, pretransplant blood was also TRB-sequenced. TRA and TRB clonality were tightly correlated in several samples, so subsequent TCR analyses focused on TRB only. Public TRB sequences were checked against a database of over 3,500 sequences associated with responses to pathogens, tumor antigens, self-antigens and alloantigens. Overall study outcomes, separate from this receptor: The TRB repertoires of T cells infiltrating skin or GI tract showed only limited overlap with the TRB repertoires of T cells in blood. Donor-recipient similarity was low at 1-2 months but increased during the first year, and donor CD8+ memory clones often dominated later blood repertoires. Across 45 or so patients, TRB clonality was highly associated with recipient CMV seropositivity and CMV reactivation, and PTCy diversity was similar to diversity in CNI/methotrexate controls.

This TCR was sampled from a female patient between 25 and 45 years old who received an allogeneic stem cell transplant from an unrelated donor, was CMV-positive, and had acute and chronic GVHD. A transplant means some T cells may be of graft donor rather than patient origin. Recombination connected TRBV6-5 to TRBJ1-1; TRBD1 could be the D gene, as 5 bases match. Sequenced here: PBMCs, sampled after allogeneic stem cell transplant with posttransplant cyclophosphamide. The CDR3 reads CASSYGGGKNTEAFF. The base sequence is TGTGCCAGCAGTTACGGGGGAGGTAAGAACACTGAAGCTTTCTTT.